The clone carrying this T cell receptor beta chain showed up many times. All patients were untreated before thyroid surgery. The data stem from a study of metastatic and nonmetastatic thyroid tumors. Deletions cut 1 base from V and 0 bases from J, with 4 bases between. Germline V gene sequence: CDR1 DFQATT, CDR2 SNEGSKA (reference sequence). There are 14 residues in the CDR3. TCRdb used MiXCR to call clones anew from the PCR reads. The repertoire consists of some 40,000 clones, with roughly 19% occurring once and the leading ten covering around 16%. The chain uses TRBV20-1 and TRBJ2-6; D remains unclear. The origin of this receptor is a female donor with papillary thyroid cancer or a benign thyroid nodule (not recorded which). Some clones in this sample may be carry-over from other donors' samples. The sample was blood. DNA of the CDR3: TGCAGTGCTAGAGTTCTCTCTGGGGCCAACGTCCTGACTTTC. This gives the protein CSARVLSGANVLTF.